These T cell receptor beta chains were read from a single sample in a study of post-analysis software for immune sequencing data. From the PCR reads, TCRdb called clonotypes with MiXCR, one entry per CDR3 protein. The sample shows about 540,000 distinct CDR3 sequences, less than 40% of them seen only once. The sequenced sample was blood. Source of these receptors: a girl between 2 and 17 years old with multiple sclerosis. Both conserved end residues are part of each CDR3. The D gene is left open where the match is weak. The size of a clone is reported for some rows only, either as once, few or many, or as a class for expanded clones.

size | D | J | V | CDR3 | DNA
. | . | TRBJ2-3 | TRBV29-1 | CSVEFLTFTDTQYF | TGCAGCGTTGAATTTTTAACCTTCACAGATACGCAGTATTTT
few | . | TRBJ1-1 | TRBV5-1 | CASSFGQDTEAFF | TGCGCCAGCAGCTTCGGGCAGGACACTGAAGCTTTCTTT
few | . | TRBJ1-2 | TRBV20-1 | CSAREGQTNYGYTF | TGCAGTGCTAGAGAGGGTCAGACTAACTATGGCTACACCTTC
. | TRBD1 | TRBJ2-1 | TRBV9 | CASSPRQGVGYNEQFF | TGTGCCAGCAGCCCGAGACAGGGGGTAGGCTACAATGAGCAGTTCTTC
. | . | TRBJ2-6 | TRBV7-9 | CASQILIKVAGANVLTF | TGTGCCAGCCAAATACTAATAAAGGTTGCTGGGGCCAACGTCCTGACTTTC
. | . | TRBJ2-5 | TRBV4-1 | CASSQVTGETQYF | TGCGCCAGCAGCCAAGTCACGGGAGAGACCCAGTACTTC
few | . | TRBJ2-4 | TRBV29-1 | CSVEDRWSEAKNIQYF | TGCAGCGTTGAAGATAGGTGGAGCGAGGCCAAAAACATTCAGTACTTC
. | TRBD1 | TRBJ2-1 | TRBV7-9 | CASSWDSANEQFF | TGTGCCAGCAGCTGGGACAGTGCCAATGAGCAGTTCTTC
. | . | TRBJ2-5 | TRBV7-9 | CASSHVAPFGEQYF | TGTGCCAGCAGCCACGTGGCCCCGTTCGGTGAGCAGTACTTC
many | . | TRBJ2-5 | TRBV6-5 | CASSYSRVGETQYF | TGTGCCAGCAGTTACTCTAGGGTCGGAGAGACCCAGTACTTC
. | . | TRBJ2-3 | TRBV20-1 | CVGDSTDAQYF | TGCGTGGGGGACTCGACAGATGCGCAGTATTTT
. | . | TRBJ2-7 | TRBV9 | CASSVGLDYEQYF | TGTGCCAGCAGCGTAGGACTGGACTACGAGCAGTACTTC
. | TRBD1 | TRBJ2-7 | TRBV12-3/TRBV12-4 | CASRPGQNYEQYF | TGTGCCAGCAGGCCGGGACAGAACTACGAGCAGTACTTC
few | . | TRBJ1-5 | TRBV7-3 | CASSPDVDQPQHF | TGTGCCAGCAGCCCGGACGTGGATCAGCCCCAGCATTTT
. | TRBD1 | TRBJ1-1 | TRBV6-1 | CASSETGVMNTEAFF | TGTGCCAGCAGTGAGACAGGGGTCATGAACACTGAAGCTTTCTTT
. | . | TRBJ1-1 | TRBV5-1 | CASSFGIEAFF | TGCGCCAGCAGCTTCGGTATCGAAGCTTTCTTT
. | TRBD1 | TRBJ1-2 | TRBV29-1 | CSVETQGAVGYTF | TGCAGCGTGGAAACGCAGGGGGCAGTAGGCTACACCTTC
few | TRBD2 | TRBJ2-1 | TRBV14 | CASSQASGGQGEQFF | TGTGCCAGCAGCCAAGCGAGCGGGGGCCAGGGGGAGCAGTTCTTC